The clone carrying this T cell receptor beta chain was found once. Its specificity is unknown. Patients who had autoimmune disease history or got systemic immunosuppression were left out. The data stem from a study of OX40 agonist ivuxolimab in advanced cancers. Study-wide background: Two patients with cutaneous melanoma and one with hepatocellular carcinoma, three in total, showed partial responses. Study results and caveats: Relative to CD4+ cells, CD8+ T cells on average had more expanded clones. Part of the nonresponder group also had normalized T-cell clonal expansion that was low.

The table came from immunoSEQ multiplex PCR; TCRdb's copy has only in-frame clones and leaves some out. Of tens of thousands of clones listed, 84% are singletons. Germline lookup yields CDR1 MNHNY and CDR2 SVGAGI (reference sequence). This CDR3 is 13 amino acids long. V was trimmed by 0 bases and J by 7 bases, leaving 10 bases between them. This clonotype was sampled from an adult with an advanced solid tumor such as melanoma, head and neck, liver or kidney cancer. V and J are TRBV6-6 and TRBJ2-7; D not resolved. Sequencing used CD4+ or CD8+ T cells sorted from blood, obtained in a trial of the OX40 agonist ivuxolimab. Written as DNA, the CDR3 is TGTGCCAGCAGTTACTCGAGCAGCGTTGAGCAGTACTTC. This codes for CASSYSSSVEQYF.